This T cell receptor beta chain appears in the sequencing data of a study of cytomegalovirus exposure and HLA in healthy donors. The assay was immunoSEQ multiplex PCR, and TCRdb's table has in-frame clones only and misses some. Of about 79,000 clones detected, 80% to 95% appear once; the ten largest clones hold less than 4%. The germline V gene encodes CDR1 MGHRA and CDR2 YSYEKL. The V and J ends lost 1 base and 8 bases, in that order; junction bases with no gene match: 31. There are 22 residues in the CDR3. The source is a woman between 25 and 40 years old in good health and CMV-seronegative. The chain combines TRBV4-1 with TRBJ1-2; 7 bases are shared with TRBD1. The sequenced sample consisted of PBMCs. The CDR3 DNA follows: TGCGCCAGCAGCCAAGTGTCGGCCCAACCCGATCCACCAAACAGGGGCTGGGGAGGCTACACCTTC. Translation gives CASSQVSAQPDPPNRGWGGYTF.